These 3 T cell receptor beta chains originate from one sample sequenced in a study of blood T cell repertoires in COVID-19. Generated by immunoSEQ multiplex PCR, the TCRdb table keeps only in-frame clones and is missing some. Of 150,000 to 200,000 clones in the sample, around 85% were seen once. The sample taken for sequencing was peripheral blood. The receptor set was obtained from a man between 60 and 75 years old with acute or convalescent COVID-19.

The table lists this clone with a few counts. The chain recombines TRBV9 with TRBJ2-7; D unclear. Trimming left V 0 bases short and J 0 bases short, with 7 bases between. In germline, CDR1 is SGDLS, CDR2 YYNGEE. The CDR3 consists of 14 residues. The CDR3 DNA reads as TGTGCCAGCAGCGTAGGCAGGAACTCCTACGAGCAGTACTTC. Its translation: CASSVGRNSYEQYF.

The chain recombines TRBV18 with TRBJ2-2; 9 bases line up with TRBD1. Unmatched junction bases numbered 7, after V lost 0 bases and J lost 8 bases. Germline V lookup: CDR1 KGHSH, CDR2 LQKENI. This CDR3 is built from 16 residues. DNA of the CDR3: TGTGCCAGCTCACCACCCGGGACAGGGCCCTCGGGGGAGCTGTTTTTT. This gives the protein CASSPPGTGPSGELFF.

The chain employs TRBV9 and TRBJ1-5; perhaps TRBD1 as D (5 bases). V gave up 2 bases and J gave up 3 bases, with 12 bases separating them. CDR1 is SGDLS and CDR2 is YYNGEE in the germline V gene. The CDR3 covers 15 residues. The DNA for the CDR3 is TGTGCCAGCAGCGTTTCCTCACAGGTCAATCAGCCCCAGCATTTT. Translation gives CASSVSSQVNQPQHF.